This T cell receptor beta chain stems from a study of blood T cell repertoires in COVID-19. Germline V lookup: CDR1 SGHTA, CDR2 FQGNSA. The V gene end was trimmed by 7 bases and the J gene end by 2 bases; junction bases not matched to a gene: 7. The length of the CDR3 is 15 residues. In the original analysis: Reference gene primer amplification gave nucleated cell count estimates. Sequencing used immunoSEQ multiplex PCR; TCRdb keeps in-frame clones, though not all of them. V and J calls and clone size follow that table, whereas D and trimming were derived from the DNA. Of approximately 340,000 clones listed, more than 85% are singletons. Participants, about 18 to 90 years old, spanned about two dozen US areas.

Material for sequencing was PBMCs or T cells enriched from blood (not recorded which). The chain combines TRBV7-2 with TRBJ2-1; 8 positions match TRBD2. This TCR was recovered from a woman aged 40 to 50 who had been exposed to COVID-19. CDR3 region: CASTYRAGAYNEQFF. CDR3 nucleotides: TGTGCCAGCACCTACCGAGCGGGGGCCTACAATGAGCAGTTCTTC.